One sample yielded the 30 T cell receptor beta chains listed below, sequenced in a study of blood T cell repertoires in COVID-19. Method: immunoSEQ multiplex PCR; TCRdb's copy keeps in-frame clones and lacks some. This sample has about 320,000 clones, with about 85% found just once. Sequencing used PBMCs or T cells enriched from blood (not recorded which). These receptors were collected from a woman between 25 and 40 years old who had been exposed to COVID-19.

The chain links TRBV9 to TRBJ1-2; 7 bases match TRBD1. V shed 4 bases, J shed 7 bases, and the junction held 13 bases outside the gene matches. The CDR3 runs to 15 residues. Germline V gene data show CDR1 as SGDLS and CDR2 as YYNGEE. CDR3 coding DNA: TGTGCCAGCAGCCCCTATCCTCGGGACAGCGGTGGCTACACCTTC. Encoded protein: CASSPYPRDSGGYTF.

CDR3 DNA sequence: TGCGCCAGCAGTAGACAGGGGAACTATGGCTACACCTTC. Translating it yields CASSRQGNYGYTF. The V gene is TRBV4-1, the J gene TRBJ1-2, with 8 bases fitting TRBD1. This CDR3 region has 13 residues. Trimming cost V 6 bases and J 2 bases; bases outside gene matches: 2. CDR1 and CDR2 (germline): MGHRA, YSYEKL.

The CDR3 DNA is TGCGCCACCCCCTGCCAACAGACTATGAACACTGAAGCTTTCTTT. It translates to CATPCQQTMNTEAFF. The V gene is TRBV5-1, the J gene TRBJ1-1; D is uncertain. This CDR3 region has 15 residues. Germline V CDR1 and CDR2: SGHRS, YFSETQ. The V end lost 9 bases, the J end lost 0 bases, and 18 bases lay between the germline ends.

J is TRBJ1-1 and V is TRBV11-2; no clear D. This CDR3 is built from 13 residues. Germline V gene sequence: CDR1 SGHAT, CDR2 FQNNGV. Trimming stripped 3 bases from V and 3 bases from J, with 8 bases between. CDR3 coding DNA: TGTGCCAGCAGCTTCATAGCTGACACTGAAGCTTTCTTT. It yields the protein CASSFIADTEAFF. Filled out from reference TRBV11-2 and TRBJ1-1, the complete variable domain reads EAGVAQSPRYKIIEKRQSVAFWCNPISGHATLYWYQQILGQGPKLLIQFQNNGVVDDSQLPKDRFSAERLKGVDSTLKIQPAKLEDSAVYLCASSFIADTEAFFGQGTRLTVV.

The chain uses TRBV30 and TRBJ1-1; D is undetermined. Between the trimmed V and J ends, which lost 3 bases and 0 bases, there was a span of 8 bases. The germline V gene encodes CDR1 GTSNPN and CDR2 SVGIG (reference sequence). The CDR3 extends over 13 amino acids. The CDR3 nucleotides read TGTGCCTGGAGGAAAACATTGAACACTGAAGCTTTCTTT. It is translated as CAWRKTLNTEAFF.

The rearrangement links TRBV6-5 to TRBJ1-5; no firm D call. This CDR3 spans 14 amino acids. The V and J ends lost 7 bases and 1 base respectively, with 11 bases between them. Per the germline V gene, CDR1 is MNHEY and CDR2 is SVGAGI. The CDR3, as DNA: TGTGCCAGCAATTCTGCCGGGAGCAATCAGCCCCAGCATTTT. Amino acid sequence: CASNSAGSNQPQHF.

This clone was counted a few times. CDR3 region: CASSSGTGGWGYTF. DNA for the CDR3: TGTGCCAGCAGTTCCGGGACAGGGGGCTGGGGCTACACCTTC. The rearrangement uses TRBV28 and TRBJ1-2; TRBD1 matches at 12 bases. The CDR3 totals 14 residues. CDR1 MDHEN and CDR2 SYDVKM come from the germline V gene. V dropped 4 bases and J dropped 8; count of bases not matched to a gene: 5.

The genes are TRBV7-2 and TRBJ1-1; tentatively, D is TRBD1 (6 bases). The V end was cut by 4 bases, the J end by 6 bases, with 18 bases between. CDR1 and CDR2 from the germline V gene are SGHTA and FQGNSA. This CDR3 has 15 amino acids. This chain's CDR3 is CASSSFRGKRSEAFF. Here the CDR3 DNA reads TGTGCCAGCAGCTCATTTAGGGGGAAACGGTCTGAAGCTTTCTTT.

This chain links TRBV5-1 with TRBJ1-4; D unresolved. The germline CDR1 and CDR2 sequences are SGHRS and YFSETQ. V lost 1 base to trimming and J lost 0 bases, with 7 bases between them. The CDR3 loop spans 15 amino acids. CDR3 region: CASSLTAATNEKLFF. CDR3 coding DNA: TGCGCCAGCAGCTTGACCGCAGCAACTAATGAAAAACTGTTTTTT.

The V and J genes are TRBV30 and TRBJ2-7; possible D gene TRBD1, 5 bases. The CDR3 is made up of 15 amino acids. Deletions cut 0 bases from V and 5 bases from J, with 17 bases between. Germline loops: CDR1 GTSNPN, CDR2 SVGIG (reference sequence). The CDR3 coding sequence is TGTGCCTGGAGTGTACAGGCAGGGTCGAGGAACGAGCAGTACTTC. Amino acid sequence: CAWSVQAGSRNEQYF.

This sequence joins TRBV2 and TRBJ2-5, with D possibly matching TRBD2 (5 bases). CDR3 length equals 12 residues. CDR1 is SNHLY and CDR2 is FYNNEI in the germline V gene. V lost 7 bases, J lost 5 bases, and 11 bases lay in between. In DNA, the CDR3 is TGTGCCAGCAAAAGAGGGTACGAGACCCAGTACTTC. It yields the protein CASKRGYETQYF.

This chain joins TRBV4-3 and TRBJ2-6; 9 bases map to TRBD1. Losses at the gene ends were 3 bases for V and 2 bases for J; bases not matched to a gene: 8. The CDR3 is 18 residues long. Per germline, CDR1 LGHNA and CDR2 YSLEER. CDR3 coding DNA: TGCGCCAGCAGCCACATACAGGGGGCAGGGCCTGGGGCCAACGTCCTGACTTTC. Translating it yields CASSHIQGAGPGANVLTF.

For the CDR3, the DNA is TGCGCCAGCAGCTGGGGACAGGACACTGAAGCTTTCTTT. Translating it yields CASSWGQDTEAFF. The chain recombines TRBV5-1 with TRBJ1-1, with 8 bases aligning to TRBD1. The V segment lost 3 bases and the J segment 3 bases; nucleotides outside the gene matches: 1. The germline V gene encodes CDR1 SGHRS and CDR2 YFSETQ. The CDR3 loop spans 13 amino acids.

This clone was recorded only once. This chain uses TRBV11-2 with TRBJ1-2; 8 bases align to TRBD1. There are 14 residues in the CDR3. The germline gives CDR1 SGHAT, CDR2 FQNNGV. After removal of 5 bases from V and 1 base from J, the junction contained 3 bases not matched to a gene. Here the CDR3 reads CASSHRGNNYGYTF. The CDR3 nucleotides read TGTGCCAGCAGCCACAGGGGGAATAACTATGGCTACACCTTC.

This rearrangement joins TRBV6-5 to TRBJ2-3, with 8 bases identical to TRBD1. The CDR3 covers 14 residues. Losses at the gene ends were 8 bases for V and 2 bases for J; bases not matched to a gene: 6. The germline V gene encodes CDR1 MNHEY and CDR2 SVGAGI. CDR3 residues: CASLRDRFTDTQYF. The DNA for the CDR3 is TGTGCCAGCTTGCGGGACAGGTTCACAGATACGCAGTATTTT.

The chain has TRBV9 and TRBJ1-1; D is unresolved. CDR3 length: 13 amino acids. Germline-derived CDR1 and CDR2 are SGDLS and YYNGEE. V lost 4 bases, J lost 2 bases, and 9 bases lay in between. In DNA form, the CDR3 reads TGTGCCAGCAGCCCTTGGGCTAACACTGAAGCTTTCTTT. Translation gives CASSPWANTEAFF.

The rearrangement joins TRBV5-4 to TRBJ2-2; 7 positions match TRBD2. The junction had 5 bases not matched to a gene; V was cut back by 3 bases and J by 0 bases. The CDR3 totals 16 residues. Germline assignment: CDR1 SGHNT and CDR2 YYREEE (reference sequence). The CDR3 nucleotides read TGTGCCAGCAGCTCCCCGGGGAGGGCGAACACCGGGGAGCTGTTTTTT. This codes for CASSSPGRANTGELFF.

The chain joins TRBV13 to TRBJ2-7, with 8 bases matching TRBD1. Germline loops: CDR1 PRHDT, CDR2 FYEKMQ (reference sequence). Trimming took 5 bases from V and 2 from J; bases not matched to a gene: 11. There are 16 residues in the CDR3. The chain's CDR3 is CASSRTYGQGAYEQYF. CDR3 nucleotides: TGTGCCAGCAGCCGGACGTACGGACAGGGAGCCTACGAGCAGTACTTC.

This rearrangement joins TRBV28 to TRBJ1-5; D not resolved. CDR1 is MDHEN, CDR2 SYDVKM, per germline. The CDR3 contains 14 residues. Trimming removed 4 bases from V and 2 bases from J, with 9 bases in between. The CDR3 region has the DNA TGTGCCAGCAGTTCCATCGCGGGCAATCAGCCCCAGCATTTT. Its translation: CASSSIAGNQPQHF. The whole variable domain, remainder taken from reference TRBV28 and TRBJ1-5, is DVKVTQSSRYLVKRTGEKVFLECVQDMDHENMFWYRQDPGLGLRLIYFSYDVKMKEKGDIPEGYSVSREKKERFSLILESASTNQTSMYLCASSSIAGNQPQHFGDGTRLSIL.

The chain has TRBV11-2 and TRBJ2-1, with D hard to call. Between the trimmed V and J ends, which lost 2 bases and 6 bases, there was a span of 5 bases. The CDR3 is made up of 12 amino acids. Germline V gene data show CDR1 as SGHAT and CDR2 as FQNNGV. The CDR3 sequence: CASSLHSNEQFF. The CDR3 bases are TGTGCCAGCAGCTTACACTCCAATGAGCAGTTCTTC.

This chain links TRBV5-6 with TRBJ1-6; 7 bases agree with TRBD1. Germline values: CDR1 SGHDT, CDR2 YYEEEE. This CDR3 is 15 amino acids long. V was pared by 3 bases and J by 5 bases, with 5 bases of the junction left unmatched. Here the CDR3 DNA reads TGTGCCAGCAGCTACTTCGGGACAGATAATTCACCCCTCCACTTT. Protein: CASSYFGTDNSPLHF.

The CDR3 sequence is CASSLARDSNTEAFF. The CDR3 DNA reads as TGTGCCAGCAGCTTAGCGCGCGACAGCAACACTGAAGCTTTCTTT. The rearrangement uses TRBV7-6 and TRBJ1-1, with TRBD1 as a possible D gene (5 bases). V shed 0 bases and J shed 2 bases, with 10 bases lying between them. The CDR3 has 15 amino acids. Germline V gene lookup returns CDR1 SGHVS and CDR2 FNYEAQ.

The chain employs TRBV27 and TRBJ1-2; 8 bases align to TRBD1. Germline V lookup: CDR1 MNHEY, CDR2 SMNVEV (reference sequence). The CDR3 is made up of 14 amino acids. V lost 6 bases to trimming and J lost 0 bases; unmatched junction nucleotides: 3. The CDR3 DNA reads TGTGCCAGCAGACGACAGGGGACTAACTATGGCTACACCTTC. Translated: CASRRQGTNYGYTF.

There are a few counts of this clone. V is TRBV7-3 and J is TRBJ2-1; D is unresolved. The CDR3 consists of 16 residues. V was pared by 5 bases and J by 4 bases, with 18 bases between. Germline-derived CDR1 and CDR2 are SGHTA and FQGTGA. The DNA for the CDR3 is TGTGCCAGCAGCCCCCTACTCGGGTTAGCATACAATGAGCAGTTCTTC. The encoded protein is CASSPLLGLAYNEQFF.

The rearrangement joins TRBV21-1 to TRBJ1-5. TRBV21-1 is described as a pseudogene. CDR3 length: 19 residues. The CDR3 DNA is TGTGCCAGCAGCAAAGAACGTGTGGGAGACCTAGTTCGCAATCAGCCCCAGCATTTT. As protein: CASSKERVGDLVRNQPQHF.

The chain recombines TRBV6-2 or TRBV6-3 with TRBJ1-5; TRBD1 is a possible D gene (5 bases). This CDR3 spans 14 amino acids. Trimming cost V 3 bases and J 6 bases, with 12 bases left between them. Germline V gene sequence: CDR1 MNHEY, CDR2 SVGEGT. This CDR3 is CASSYASQGQPQHF. The DNA for the CDR3 is TGTGCCAGCAGTTATGCGAGCCAGGGTCAGCCCCAGCATTTT.

This rearrangement joins TRBV7-9 to TRBJ1-2; 8 bases map to TRBD1. V was clipped by 5 bases and J by 4 bases; unmatched bases: 6. Germline lookup yields CDR1 SEHNR and CDR2 FQNEAQ (reference sequence). This CDR3 has 14 residues. In DNA form, the CDR3 reads TGTGCCAGCAGCGAGACGGGGACAGGCTATGGCTACACCTTC. Protein: CASSETGTGYGYTF.

This clone was counted a single time. J is TRBJ1-3 and V is TRBV28; a weak D match, TRBD1 (6 bases). From germline, CDR1 is MDHEN and CDR2 SYDVKM. Deletions cut 3 bases from V and 6 bases from J, with 9 bases between. The CDR3 loop spans 13 amino acids. Here the CDR3 DNA reads TGTGCCAGCAGTTTCGGGGACAAAAACACCATATATTTT. Translation: CASSFGDKNTIYF. Complete variable domain (other parts from reference TRBV28 and TRBJ1-3): DVKVTQSSRYLVKRTGEKVFLECVQDMDHENMFWYRQDPGLGLRLIYFSYDVKMKEKGDIPEGYSVSREKKERFSLILESASTNQTSMYLCASSFGDKNTIYFGEGSWLTVV.

This chain's CDR3 is CASSFKETQYF. Here the CDR3 DNA reads TGTGCCAGCAGCTTTAAAGAGACCCAGTACTTC. The chain uses TRBV7-2 and TRBJ2-5; no clear D gene. The CDR3 contains 11 residues. V lost 3 bases and J lost 3, with 2 bases in between. CDR1 and CDR2 from the germline V gene are SGHTA and FQGNSA.

V usage is TRBV28 and J usage is TRBJ2-1, with TRBD2 identical over 7 bases. The V segment lost 2 bases and the J segment 4 bases; nucleotides outside the gene matches: 11. CDR3 size: 17 residues. From germline, CDR1 is MDHEN and CDR2 SYDVKM. The CDR3 DNA follows: TGTGCCAGCAGTTTACGAGAGCTAGCGGCCGCTTACAATGAGCAGTTCTTC. Encoded protein: CASSLRELAAAYNEQFF.